This passage covers 14 T cell receptor beta chains from one sample sequenced in a study of blood T cells in healthy people across ages. A J-beta primer mix and a sample-barcoded 5' primer were used in a second PCR of about 6 to 12 cycles. TCRdb reprocessed the 5' RACE reads with MiXCR, giving one entry per CDR3 protein. The table shows 1.2 million to 1.5 million distinct CDR3 sequences, with almost 60% occurring only once. Sequenced input: blood. These receptors were taken from a man between 18 and 29 years old in good health.

The chain couples TRBV5-1 to TRBJ1-1; maybe TRBD1 (6 bases). Germline CDR1 and CDR2: SGHRS and YFSETQ. The CDR3 length is 15 residues. V was shortened by 6 bases and J by 1 base, with 16 bases between the two germline ends. The CDR3 here is CASTRDTPGNTEAFF. The CDR3 bases are TGCGCCAGCACGCGGGACACACCTGGGAACACTGAAGCTTTCTTT.

This clonotype turned up a few times. The rearrangement uses TRBV12-3 or TRBV12-4 and TRBJ1-2; 8 nucleotides line up with TRBD1. The CDR3 length is 15 residues. The junction had 3 bases not matched to a gene; V was cut back by 1 base and J by 2 bases. The CDR3 region is CASSLETGGNYGYTF. As DNA, the CDR3 is TGTGCCAGCAGTTTAGAAACAGGGGGAAACTATGGCTACACCTTC.

The chain links TRBV27 to TRBJ2-5; 11 nucleotides agree with TRBD2. The better agreement between TRBJ2-7 and the DNA end casts doubt on the J call. CDR1 and CDR2 (germline): MNHEY, SMNVEV (reference sequence). This CDR3 region has 15 residues. As DNA, the CDR3 is TGTGCCAGCAGTTACTCTAGCGGGGGGAAATACGAGCAGTACTTC. Encoded protein: CASSYSSGGKYEQYF.

This clonotype was found a few times. This chain links TRBV3-1 with TRBJ2-7; a weak D match, TRBD2 (6 bases). The germline V and J ends were trimmed by 0 bases and 3 bases, with 9 bases remaining between them. This CDR3 region has 14 residues. Germline V gives CDR1 LGHDT, CDR2 YNNKEL (reference sequence). Here the CDR3 reads CASSQDPDYYEQYF. As DNA, the CDR3 is TGTGCCAGCAGCCAAGACCCGGACTACTACGAGCAGTACTTC.

The genes are TRBV7-7 and TRBJ2-2, with 11 nucleotides matching TRBD2. The V and J ends lost 5 bases and 4 bases, in that order; junction bases with no gene match: 6. The V gene's germline CDR1 is SSHAT and CDR2 FNYEAQ (reference sequence). The CDR3 is 16 amino acids. This CDR3 is CASSPRTSGSTGELFF. DNA for the CDR3: TGTGCCAGCAGCCCGCGTACTAGCGGGAGCACCGGGGAGCTGTTTTTT.

The rearrangement uses TRBV4-3 and TRBJ2-1, with 11 bases lining up with TRBD2. Germline V gene sequence: CDR1 LGHNA, CDR2 YSLEER. Trimming removed 0 bases from V and 2 bases from J; junction bases left unmatched: 6. The CDR3 spans 18 residues. The CDR3 loop is CASSQDNSGGAPYNEQFF. In DNA, the CDR3 is TGCGCCAGCAGCCAAGATAATAGCGGGGGGGCCCCCTACAATGAGCAGTTCTTC.

This clonotype was counted once. The CDR3 nucleotides read TGTGCCAGCAGCGCGAGCCTGAACACCGGGGAGCTGTTTTTT. Residues: CASSASLNTGELFF. V gene TRBV7-2 combines with J gene TRBJ2-2; D gene uncertain. The CDR3 is 14 residues long. The V end lost 5 bases, the J end lost 1 base, and 8 bases lay between the germline ends. Germline-derived CDR1 and CDR2 are SGHTA and FQGNSA.

Notes on this clonotype: Since a much larger clone is just one base distant, this may be a read error. The conserved phenylalanine or tryptophan is not found at the CDR3 terminus, so this likely reflects a read error. The chain carries TRBV29-1 and TRBJ1-1; possibly TRBD1 for D (5 bases). Trimming left V 4 bases short and J 7 bases short, with 16 bases between. The germline V gene encodes CDR1 SQVTM and CDR2 ANQGSEA. The CDR3 totals 13 residues. CDR3 in amino acids: CSVVRGESGEAFL. CDR3 coding DNA: TGCAGCGTTGTCCGAGGGGAGTCCGGTGAAGCTTTCTTG.

This chain uses TRBV11-2 with TRBJ2-5; 12 nucleotides align to TRBD1. Per the germline V gene, CDR1 is SGHAT and CDR2 is FQNNGV. The trim removed 4 bases at V and 5 bases at J, leaving 5 bases unmatched. The length of the CDR3 is 15 residues. For the CDR3, the DNA is TGTGCCAGCAGCTACCTGGGACAGGGGGCCGAGACCCAGTACTTC. This translates into CASSYLGQGAETQYF.

This sequence joins TRBV6-1 and TRBJ2-5, with D possibly TRBD2 on 6 matching bases. The ends were cut back, 3 bases at V and 0 bases at J, with 23 bases in the middle. Germline-derived CDR1 and CDR2 are MNHNS and SASEGT. The CDR3 has 19 residues. CDR3 in amino acids: CASSDKGPLSLADQETQYF. Here the CDR3 DNA reads TGTGCCAGCAGTGACAAGGGGCCCCTTTCTTTAGCGGACCAAGAGACCCAGTACTTC.

The chain employs TRBV5-1 and TRBJ1-1; D uncertain. The V gene's germline CDR1 is SGHRS and CDR2 YFSETQ. The CDR3 consists of 14 residues. Deletions cut 0 bases from V and 6 bases from J, with 12 bases between. The CDR3 bases are TGCGCCAGCAGCTTGGGGAGTTTGTCCCCTGAAGCTTTCTTT. Encoded protein: CASSLGSLSPEAFF.

The CDR3 sequence is CSVDRSGGGDTQYF. DNA for the CDR3: TGCAGCGTTGATAGATCCGGGGGTGGGGATACGCAGTATTTT. The genes are TRBV29-1 and TRBJ2-3; TRBD2 is a possible D gene (6 bases). This CDR3 region has 14 residues. Looked up from germline, CDR1 is SQVTM and CDR2 is ANQGSEA. The germline V and J ends were trimmed by 3 bases and 6 bases, with 16 bases remaining between them.

In this sample, this clonotype turned up once. The gene calls are TRBV5-6 and TRBJ2-1; D is perhaps TRBD1 (6 bases). Deletions cut 0 bases from V and 0 bases from J, with 13 bases between. Germline CDR1 SGHDT, CDR2 YYEEEE. This CDR3 is 17 amino acids long. The CDR3 protein is CASSLEFDRSSYNEQFF. CDR3 DNA sequence: TGTGCCAGCAGCTTGGAGTTCGACAGGAGCTCCTACAATGAGCAGTTCTTC.

The chain couples TRBV20-1 to TRBJ1-5, with D perhaps TRBD1 (6 bases). Germline CDR1 DFQATT, CDR2 SNEGSKA (reference sequence). The CDR3 totals 13 residues. V was pared by 5 bases and J by 7 bases, with 15 bases between. CDR3 sequence: CSALTGVRQPQHF. The CDR3 DNA follows: TGCAGTGCTCTGACAGGTGTCCGCCAGCCCCAGCATTTT.